These 32 T cell receptor beta chains share one sample of origin, sequenced in a study of blood T cell repertoires in COVID-19. TCRdb's table, derived via immunoSEQ multiplex PCR, lists solely in-frame clones and lacks some. The sample yields approximately 150,000 clones, around nine tenths seen once. Sequencing input: peripheral blood. All receptors derive from a woman aged 45-60 years with active or convalescent COVID-19.

The rearrangement links TRBV2 to TRBJ2-7; 12 bases line up with TRBD2. Germline trimming cut 9 bases from V and 2 bases from J; bases unmatched to any gene: 2. Looked up from germline, CDR1 is SNHLY and CDR2 is FYNNEI. The CDR3 contains 13 residues. The CDR3 nucleotides read TGTGCCAGTACTAGCGGGGGGCCCTACGAGCAGTACTTC. Translated, it gives CASTSGGPYEQYF.

The V and J genes are TRBV19 and TRBJ2-1; perhaps TRBD2 as D (5 bases). The CDR3 is made up of 12 amino acids. Trimming took off 11 bases at V and 1 base at J, with 9 bases between the two ends. The germline gives CDR1 LNHDA, CDR2 SQIVND (reference sequence). CDR3 DNA sequence: TGTGCCTCCGGGGAATCCTACAATGAGCAGTTCTTC. Amino acids: CASGESYNEQFF.

CDR3 DNA sequence: TGTGCCAGCAGCTTGAAGGTAGTGGGGGGTAGCCCCTACGAGCAGTACTTC. This sequence encodes CASSLKVVGGSPYEQYF. This sequence joins TRBV5-5 and TRBJ2-7; D perhaps matches TRBD2 (6 bases). Germline lookup yields CDR1 SGHKS and CDR2 YYEKEE (reference sequence). V was pared by 1 base and J by 2 bases, with 19 bases between. The CDR3 is made up of 17 amino acids. Using reference TRBV5-5 and TRBJ2-7 for the parts outside the CDR3, the full variable domain is DAGVTQSPTHLIKTRGQQVTLRCSPISGHKSVSWYQQVLGQGPQFIFQYYEKEERGRGNFPDRFSARQFPNYSSELNVNALLLGDSALYLCASSLKVVGGSPYEQYFGPGTRLTVT.

The chain has TRBV5-8 and TRBJ1-3; D uncertain. Germline assignment: CDR1 SGHTS and CDR2 YDEGEE. Trimming pared 0 bases from V and 7 bases from J, leaving 8 bases between. This CDR3 spans 13 amino acids. The DNA of the CDR3 is TGTGCCAGCAGCTTGGGAGGAGCGAACACCATATATTTT. Residues: CASSLGGANTIYF. The full variable domain, rest sourced from reference TRBV5-8 and TRBJ1-3, is EAGVTQSPTHLIKTRGQQATLRCSPISGHTSVYWYQQALGLGLQFLLWYDEGEERNRGNFPPRFSGRQFPNYSSELNVNALELEDSALYLCASSLGGANTIYFGEGSWLTVV.

The CDR3 spells CASSLAISGGADTQYF. DNA for the CDR3: TGTGCCAGCAGCTTAGCTATCAGCGGGGGCGCAGATACGCAGTATTTT. V is TRBV7-9 and J is TRBJ2-3, with TRBD2 matching over 8 bases. The V segment lost 0 bases and the J segment 4 bases; nucleotides outside the gene matches: 6. Germline-derived CDR1 and CDR2 are SEHNR and FQNEAQ (reference sequence). CDR3 length: 16 residues.

As concerns this clone: Mismatch with germline at one junction end may stem from a read error. This chain joins TRBV7-8 and TRBJ2-5; TRBD2 aligns across 11 bases. The germline gives CDR1 SGHVS, CDR2 FQNEAQ. The length of the CDR3 is 15 residues. The CDR3 here is CASSSGLAVQEAQYF. CDR3 in DNA: TGTGCCAGCAGCTCGGGACTAGCGGTACAAGAGGCCCAGTACTTC.

This clone was detected once. This CDR3 is CATSDLTATSASYEQYF. CDR3 DNA sequence: TGTGCCACCAGTGATTTAACCGCTACTAGTGCATCCTACGAGCAGTACTTC. The V and J genes are TRBV24-1 and TRBJ2-7; a weak D match, TRBD2 (5 bases). Germline V gene data show CDR1 as KGHDR and CDR2 as SFDVKD. The CDR3 contains 17 residues. V lost 1 base to trimming and J lost 1 base, with 16 bases between them.

The chain joins TRBV30 to TRBJ2-3; 10 bases are a match to TRBD2. V trimming: 4 bases; J trimming: 10 bases; junction bases outside the gene matches: 11. Germline V gene data show CDR1 as GTSNPN and CDR2 as SVGIG (reference sequence). This CDR3 has 14 residues. CDR3: CAWTRLAGDQAQYF. CDR3 sequence (DNA): TGTGCCTGGACAAGGCTAGCGGGAGATCAAGCGCAGTATTTT.

This chain connects TRBV3-1 (or the pseudogene TRBV3-2) to TRBJ1-3, with D possibly being TRBD1 (6 bases). Trimming removed 2 bases at V and 2 bases at J, with 7 bases between. In germline, CDR1 is LGHDT, CDR2 YNNKEL (reference sequence). This CDR3 has 14 residues. CDR3 bases: TGTGCCAGCAGCCAAAAGGGGGCTGGAAACACCATATATTTT. Amino acid sequence: CASSQKGAGNTIYF.

This chain connects TRBV7-9 to TRBJ2-7; 9 bases fit TRBD1. The CDR3 has 16 amino acids. After removal of 5 bases from V and 3 bases from J, the junction contained 11 bases not matched to a gene. The V gene's germline CDR1 is SEHNR and CDR2 FQNEAQ (reference sequence). CDR3 sequence reads: CASSQRDREGFYEQYF. The CDR3 bases are TGTGCCAGCAGCCAAAGGGACAGGGAGGGCTTCTACGAGCAGTACTTC.

V and J are TRBV28 and TRBJ2-2; 7 nucleotides align to TRBD2. The germline gives CDR1 MDHEN, CDR2 SYDVKM. This CDR3 is 15 amino acids long. V shed 6 bases, J shed 1 base, and the junction held 5 bases outside the gene matches. Here the CDR3 DNA reads TGTGCCAGCAGCAGGGTAGCGGGGAACACCGGGGAGCTGTTTTTT. It translates to CASSRVAGNTGELFF.

The rearrangement joins TRBV27 to TRBJ1-1; TRBD1 matches 7 bases. This CDR3 is built from 13 residues. J gave up 10 bases and V 5 bases, and 10 bases lay outside the gene matches. Per the germline V gene, CDR1 is MNHEY and CDR2 is SMNVEV (reference sequence). CDR3 amino acids: CASSRQGVVGAFF. DNA for the CDR3: TGTGCCAGCAGTCGACAGGGAGTAGTGGGAGCTTTCTTT.

V is TRBV28 and J is TRBJ2-7; TRBD1 agrees at 8 bases. CDR3 length: 15 residues. Germline V lookup: CDR1 MDHEN, CDR2 SYDVKM. Trimming cost V 5 bases and J 6 bases; bases outside gene matches: 12. The CDR3 coding sequence is TGTGCCAGCAGTACCCTGGACAGGGAGGAATTCGAGCAGTACTTC. It is translated as CASSTLDREEFEQYF.

The chain uses TRBV30 and TRBJ1-6; 7 nucleotides match TRBD1. Germline CDR1 GTSNPN, CDR2 SVGIG (reference sequence). The V segment lost 4 bases and the J segment 7 bases; nucleotides outside the gene matches: 4. CDR3 length: 13 amino acids. In DNA, the CDR3 is TGTGCCTGGACGACAGGGAGCAATTCACCCCTCCACTTT. Its translation is CAWTTGSNSPLHF. The variable domain in full, with the rest retrieved from reference TRBV30 and TRBJ1-6, is SQTIHQWPATLVQPVGSPLSLECTVEGTSNPNLYWYRQAAGRGLQLLFYSVGIGQISSEVPQNLSASRPQDRQFILSSKKLLLSDSGFYLCAWTTGSNSPLHFGNGTRLTVT.

This rearrangement joins TRBV9 to TRBJ2-6, with TRBD2 matching over 11 bases. This CDR3 has 17 amino acids. Germline values: CDR1 SGDLS, CDR2 YYNGEE. V lost 5 bases and J lost 2; bases outside the gene matches: 6. CDR3 DNA: TGTGCCAGCAGTGTTAGCGGGAGGGCCGCTGGGGCCAACGTCCTGACTTTC. Residues: CASSVSGRAAGANVLTF.

This clone was found once. The CDR3 nucleotides are TGTGCCTGGAGTGTGTGGACAGGGGGAAACACCATATATTTT. The encoded protein is CAWSVWTGGNTIYF. The V and J genes are TRBV30 and TRBJ1-3; 8 bases match TRBD1. V was clipped by 0 bases and J by 4 bases; unmatched bases: 2. This CDR3 has 14 residues. Germline CDR1 GTSNPN, CDR2 SVGIG (reference sequence).

The V and J genes are TRBV5-1 and TRBJ1-3; 10 positions match TRBD1. Trimming at V came to 3 bases and at J to 1 base, leaving 1 base not matched to a gene. This CDR3 comprises 15 residues. Germline V gene sequence: CDR1 SGHRS, CDR2 YFSETQ. The chain's CDR3 is CASSWGQGSGNTIYF. The CDR3 DNA follows: TGCGCCAGCAGCTGGGGACAGGGGTCTGGAAACACCATATATTTT.

J is TRBJ2-3 and V is TRBV7-3, with 8 nucleotides matching TRBD2. CDR1 is SGHTA, CDR2 FQGTGA, per germline. The V and J ends lost 5 bases and 0 bases, in that order; junction bases with no gene match: 7. This CDR3 comprises 16 residues. CDR3: CASSIRAGVSTDTQYF. The CDR3 DNA follows: TGTGCCAGCAGCATTAGAGCGGGGGTTAGCACAGATACGCAGTATTTT.

This clone has just a few counts. J is TRBJ2-7 and V is TRBV19; perhaps TRBD2 as D (5 bases). The CDR3 has 13 residues. V lost 6 bases and J 2 bases, leaving 11 bases between the germline ends. Germline V gene lookup returns CDR1 LNHDA and CDR2 SQIVND (reference sequence). DNA for the CDR3: TGTGCCAGTAGCCGGGGTATGGCCTACGAGCAGTACTTC. It is translated as CASSRGMAYEQYF.

The chain is built from TRBV5-5 and TRBJ2-5; TRBD2 agrees at 11 bases. CDR1 SGHKS and CDR2 YYEKEE come from the germline V gene (reference sequence). Trimming took 2 bases from V and 5 from J; bases not matched to a gene: 8. The CDR3 is 16 amino acids. The CDR3 is CASSFKLAGEGETQYF. The CDR3 bases are TGTGCCAGCAGCTTTAAACTAGCGGGAGAAGGTGAGACCCAGTACTTC.

Regarding this clone: The junction departs from the called germline gene at one end, perhaps through a read error. The rearrangement links TRBV7-7 to TRBJ2-5; 11 positions agree with TRBD1. Germline lookup yields CDR1 SSHAT and CDR2 FNYEAQ (reference sequence). There are 15 residues in the CDR3. The CDR3, as DNA: TGTGCTAGCAGCTTCGGGACAGGGGGTCGGGAGACCCAGTACTTC. Its protein product is CASSFGTGGRETQYF.

This chain uses TRBV6-5 with TRBJ2-6; 7 bases are a match to TRBD1. The CDR3 loop spans 15 amino acids. Unmatched junction bases numbered 2, after V lost 4 bases and J lost 2 bases. Germline CDR1 MNHEY, CDR2 SVGAGI. The CDR3 reads CASSSTGAGANVLTF. The DNA of the CDR3 is TGTGCCAGCAGTTCAACAGGGGCTGGGGCCAACGTCCTGACTTTC.

The V call is TRBV21-1, the J call TRBJ2-6; the table's D call TRBD2 went unverified against the DNA. TRBV21-1 corresponds to a pseudogene. The CDR3 has 19 residues. The CDR3 bases are TGTGCCAGCAGCAACCCGACTAGCGGGAGGGTCTCTGGGGCCAACGTCCTGACTTTC. Its protein is CASSNPTSGRVSGANVLTF.

The chain joins TRBV5-1 to TRBJ2-1; 9 bases are shared with TRBD2. Losses at the gene ends were 0 bases for V and 6 bases for J; bases not matched to a gene: 1. The CDR3 is 14 amino acids. Germline assignment: CDR1 SGHRS and CDR2 YFSETQ. This CDR3 is CASSLGREGNEQFF. CDR3 DNA sequence: TGCGCCAGCAGCTTGGGGCGGGAGGGCAATGAGCAGTTCTTC.

This clone has a single count. This chain uses TRBV20-1 with TRBJ1-5; D remains ambiguous. Trimming took off 3 bases at V and 4 bases at J, with 7 bases between the two ends. CDR1 and CDR2 from the germline V gene are DFQATT and SNEGSKA (reference sequence). The CDR3 has 12 amino acids. The CDR3 sequence is CSASIGNQPQHF. The CDR3 DNA follows: TGCAGTGCTAGTATCGGGAATCAGCCCCAGCATTTT.

The rearrangement links TRBV13 to TRBJ2-2; 9 bases are a match to TRBD1. This CDR3 is built from 14 residues. The V segment lost 5 bases and the J segment 8 bases; nucleotides outside the gene matches: 6. The germline gives CDR1 PRHDT, CDR2 FYEKMQ (reference sequence). The CDR3 DNA sequence: TGTGCCAGCAGCCCCGGACAGGGGTTGGGGGAGCTGTTTTTT. Its translation: CASSPGQGLGELFF.

J is TRBJ2-1 and V is TRBV7-3, with 7 bases that match TRBD2. CDR3 length: 15 residues. In germline, CDR1 is SGHTA, CDR2 FQGTGA. The V and J ends lost 1 base and 5 bases, in that order; junction bases with no gene match: 5. Here the CDR3 DNA reads TGTGCCAGCAGCTTAAGGGGGGGAACACACAATGAGCAGTTCTTC. This sequence encodes CASSLRGGTHNEQFF.

The chain has TRBV4-2 and TRBJ1-5; maybe TRBD1 (5 bases). Trimming took 0 bases from V and 2 from J, leaving 14 bases between them. The germline V gene has CDR1 LGHNA and CDR2 YNFKEQ. The CDR3 contains 17 residues. The CDR3 is CASSQDQVIGGNQPQHF. The DNA of the CDR3 is TGTGCCAGCAGCCAAGACCAGGTTATAGGGGGCAATCAGCCCCAGCATTTT.

The V gene is TRBV9, the J gene TRBJ2-2; 7 bases line up with TRBD2. Germline V CDR1 and CDR2: SGDLS, YYNGEE. J lost 1 base, V lost 4 bases, and 7 bases had no gene match. The CDR3 totals 16 residues. CDR3: CASSLSGAMNTGELFF. As DNA, the CDR3 is TGTGCCAGCAGCCTGAGCGGGGCGATGAACACCGGGGAGCTGTTTTTT.

The gene calls are TRBV28 and TRBJ1-6; 7 bases align to TRBD1. The CDR3 totals 16 residues. The junction had 7 bases not matched to a gene; V was cut back by 1 base and J by 7 bases. CDR1 is MDHEN, CDR2 SYDVKM, per germline. The CDR3 DNA reads as TGTGCCAGCAGTTTATCGGGACAGACCAGAAATTCACCCCTCCACTTT. Residues: CASSLSGQTRNSPLHF.

The V call is TRBV5-1, the J call TRBJ2-1; tentatively, D is TRBD2 (5 bases). The CDR3 spans 16 residues. The V end lost 0 bases, the J end lost 2 bases, and 12 bases lay between the germline ends. Germline loops: CDR1 SGHRS, CDR2 YFSETQ. The CDR3 DNA reads TGCGCCAGCAGCTTGGTCTCCGGGGTACCCTACAATGAGCAGTTCTTC. It translates to CASSLVSGVPYNEQFF.

The count of this clone is one. The genes are TRBV19 and TRBJ1-2; D remains ambiguous. Trimming took 7 bases from V and 4 from J, leaving 10 bases between them. Germline CDR1 and CDR2: LNHDA and SQIVND (reference sequence). The CDR3 runs 12 residues. CDR3 sequence reads: CASKADFYGYTF. In DNA form, the CDR3 reads TGTGCCAGTAAGGCAGACTTCTATGGCTACACCTTC.